This record looks at one T cell receptor beta chain sequence and its context. The data are from a study of blood T cell repertoires in COVID-19. Turning to the study itself: Whether acute or convalescent, the COVID-19 samples came from the United States, Italy and Spain. PBMCs, B-cell-depleted T cells, or T cells were the source of the cDNA or gDNA that made up the material.

The CDR3 has 15 amino acids. Germline V gives CDR1 MNHNS, CDR2 SASEGT. V dropped 0 bases and J dropped 5 bases, with 11 bases sitting between them. Data came from immunoSEQ multiplex PCR; TCRdb stores just in-frame clones and leaves some out. The sample shows about 270,000 clones, 80% to 90% of them seen only once. Participants came from about two dozen US areas, aged about 18 to 95 years. Cohort allocation depended upon clinical history that participants reported. Sequences were obtained from PBMCs or T cells enriched from blood (not recorded which). V is TRBV6-1 and J is TRBJ1-5, with no clear D. The clonotype was recovered from a woman aged 25 to 39 with acute COVID-19. The chain's CDR3 is CASSEAAPGDQPQHF. The CDR3 coding sequence is TGTGCCAGCAGTGAAGCAGCCCCGGGAGATCAGCCCCAGCATTTT.